The 8 T cell receptor beta chains below were found in one sample sequenced in a study of T cell changes during pregnancy in multiple sclerosis. Only in-frame clones appear in the TCRdb table, and some are missing; sequencing was by immunoSEQ multiplex PCR. The top ten hold roughly 10% of the sample, which has approximately 50,000 clones, about 91% seen once. Sequences were derived from CD8+ T cells from peripheral blood mononuclear cells, sampled after pregnancy. The receptors derive from a female donor with multiple sclerosis, enrolled in a pregnancy study.

The V call is TRBV15, the J call TRBJ2-7; TRBD2 matches 7 bases. There are 14 residues in the CDR3. Germline assignment: CDR1 LNHNV and CDR2 YYDKDF (reference sequence). Germline trimming cut 3 bases from V and 2 bases from J; bases unmatched to any gene: 4. CDR3 sequence (DNA): TGTGCCACCAGCAGTGCAGGGAGGGCCTACGAGCAGTACTTC. It is translated as CATSSAGRAYEQYF.

The DNA of the CDR3 is TGTGCCAGCAGTTTCCCCCCTTACAGCGGGGGACCGCAAGAGACCCAGTACTTC. The encoded protein is CASSFPPYSGGPQETQYF. V usage is TRBV28 and J usage is TRBJ2-5; 8 bases align to TRBD2. In germline, CDR1 is MDHEN, CDR2 SYDVKM. The CDR3 consists of 18 residues. J lost 2 bases, V lost 3 bases, and 14 bases had no gene match.

The chain uses TRBV6-6 and TRBJ2-7; weak D call: TRBD2 (5 bases). Germline V CDR1 and CDR2: MNHNY, SVGAGI (reference sequence). V was cut by 6 bases and J by 3 bases, with 9 bases left in between. The CDR3 sequence is 12 residues long. The CDR3 nucleotides read TGTGCCAGCAGCGGGGTACTCTACGAGCAGTACTTC. This encodes CASSGVLYEQYF.

The V gene is TRBV27, the J gene TRBJ1-2, with D possibly being TRBD1 (5 bases). In germline, CDR1 is MNHEY, CDR2 SMNVEV (reference sequence). The CDR3 is 12 amino acids. Trimming pared 5 bases from V and 9 bases from J, leaving 13 bases between. The CDR3 DNA reads TGTGCCAGCAGTAAACAGGAGGGAAGCTACACCTTC. Protein product: CASSKQEGSYTF.

V is TRBV9 and J is TRBJ2-2; tentatively, D is TRBD2 (6 bases). CDR1 is SGDLS and CDR2 is YYNGEE in the germline V gene. The CDR3 runs 14 residues. V was pared by 3 bases and J by 8 bases, with 14 bases between. In nucleotides, the CDR3 is TGTGCCAGCAGCGCCGGCGGGGAATTGGGGGAGCTGTTTTTT. This encodes CASSAGGELGELFF.

The chain employs TRBV14 and TRBJ2-4; D is uncertain. The V and J ends lost 1 base and 12 bases respectively, with 13 bases between them. Per germline, CDR1 SGHDN and CDR2 FVKESK. This CDR3 spans 13 amino acids. The CDR3 here is CASSQGLNSDQYF. The DNA for the CDR3 is TGTGCCAGCAGCCAAGGACTGAATTCGGATCAGTACTTC. Combining the CDR3 with reference TRBV14 and TRBJ2-4 gives the whole variable domain EAGVTQFPSHSVIEKGQTVTLRCDPISGHDNLYWYRRVMGKEIKFLLHFVKESKQDESGMPNNRFLAERTGGTYSTLKVQPAELEDSGVYFCASSQGLNSDQYFGAGTRLSVL.

J is TRBJ1-1 and V is TRBV10-3; 12 bases agree with TRBD1. The ends lost 4 bases at V and 6 bases at J; junction bases unmatched: 12. CDR1 and CDR2 from the germline V gene are ENHRY and SYGVKD. There are 17 residues in the CDR3. CDR3 DNA sequence: TGTGCCATCAGTGTACTGGGACAGGGGGCAGAAGGCCCTGAAGCTTTCTTT. This gives the protein CAISVLGQGAEGPEAFF.

The chain carries TRBV6-1 and TRBJ1-5; a possible D gene is TRBD1 (6 bases). From germline, CDR1 is MNHNS and CDR2 SASEGT. V was clipped by 0 bases and J by 7 bases, with 10 bases between them. This CDR3 has 14 residues. This CDR3 is CASSEAGGEQPQHF. DNA of the CDR3: TGTGCCAGCAGTGAAGCAGGGGGAGAGCAGCCCCAGCATTTT.